These 26 T cell receptor beta chains originate from one sample sequenced in a study of T cells after yellow fever vaccination. TCRdb analysed the 5' RACE reads with MiXCR anew, one entry per CDR3 protein. The profile shows some 340,000 distinct CDR3 sequences, about 4% of them singletons. Source: PBMCs, taken 5 days after the yellow fever booster vaccination. The receptors originated from a man younger than 30 who received the YFV17D yellow fever vaccine.

This clonotype appeared many times. The chain links TRBV9 to TRBJ1-2; TRBD1 aligns across 9 bases. The germline V gene encodes CDR1 SGDLS and CDR2 YYNGEE. The length of the CDR3 is 13 residues. V was pared by 3 bases and J by 5 bases, with 2 bases of the junction left unmatched. The DNA for the CDR3 is TGTGCCAGCAGCGAGACAGGGGGTTATGGCTACACCTTC. Protein product: CASSETGGYGYTF.

This clonotype was counted at least ten times. The V and J genes are TRBV7-2 and TRBJ2-1; 11 nucleotides align to TRBD2. Per the germline V gene, CDR1 is SGHTA and CDR2 is FQGNSA. With 3 bases clipped from V and 0 bases from J, the junction kept 1 base outside the gene matches. CDR3 size: 16 residues. The CDR3: CASSLTSGVSYNEQFF. The CDR3 region has the DNA TGTGCCAGCAGCTTGACTAGCGGGGTCTCCTACAATGAGCAGTTCTTC.

This chain links TRBV20-1 with TRBJ2-5; D gene ambiguous. The CDR3 spans 13 residues. V lost 4 bases to trimming and J lost 4 bases, with 13 bases between them. Per the germline V gene, CDR1 is DFQATT and CDR2 is SNEGSKA (reference sequence). CDR3 amino acids: CSAKTAARETQYF. The CDR3 DNA sequence: TGCAGTGCTAAAACGGCGGCCAGAGAGACCCAGTACTTC.

The table lists this clonotype with a few counts. The CDR3 sequence is CSAVPMGQGVYGYTF. The DNA for the CDR3 is TGCAGTGCTGTCCCTATGGGACAGGGAGTCTATGGCTACACCTTC. The V and J genes are TRBV20-1 and TRBJ1-2, with 9 bases lining up with TRBD1. The V segment lost 5 bases and the J segment 4 bases; nucleotides outside the gene matches: 11. The germline gives CDR1 DFQATT, CDR2 SNEGSKA (reference sequence). The CDR3 sequence is 15 residues long.

This chain uses TRBV5-1 with TRBJ1-1, with TRBD1 identical over 7 bases. The CDR3 covers 16 residues. Germline V gene lookup returns CDR1 SGHRS and CDR2 YFSETQ. Trimming cost V 7 bases and J 1 base; bases outside gene matches: 13. The CDR3 DNA sequence: TGCGCCAGCTCGTCGGACAGGAGCTTAAGGAACACTGAAGCTTTCTTT. Its translation is CASSSDRSLRNTEAFF.

The sample holds a few counts of this clonotype. The chain links TRBV10-3 to TRBJ2-2; 7 nucleotides line up with TRBD1. The ends lost 0 bases at V and 0 bases at J; junction bases unmatched: 1. CDR3 size: 16 residues. CDR1 and CDR2 from the germline V gene are ENHRY and SYGVKD. The CDR3 nucleotides are TGTGCCATCAGTGAGTCAGGGGGCGCGAACACCGGGGAGCTGTTTTTT. This gives the protein CAISESGGANTGELFF.

J is TRBJ2-4 and V is TRBV12-3 or TRBV12-4; D gene ambiguous. Trimming removed 6 bases from V and 7 bases from J, with 19 bases in between. The CDR3 is 15 residues long. CDR3 in amino acids: CASSFSQAANNIQYF. CDR3 DNA: TGTGCCAGCAGCTTTAGCCAGGCAGCGAACAACATTCAGTACTTC.

This clonotype appeared many times. V usage is TRBV2 and J usage is TRBJ2-5; D gene ambiguous. This CDR3 spans 13 amino acids. The germline V and J ends were trimmed by 7 bases and 0 bases, with 9 bases remaining between them. CDR1 is SNHLY, CDR2 FYNNEI, per germline. This chain's CDR3 is CASNQLDQETQYF. CDR3 nucleotides: TGTGCCAGCAATCAGCTAGACCAAGAGACCCAGTACTTC.

The sample holds many counts of this clonotype. The chain carries TRBV28 and TRBJ2-4, with D possibly TRBD1 on 6 matching bases. CDR1 MDHEN and CDR2 SYDVKM come from the germline V gene. The CDR3 sequence is 14 residues long. Trimming stripped 6 bases from V and 0 bases from J, with 9 bases between. CDR3 loop: CASSSRGAKNIQYF. DNA for the CDR3: TGTGCCAGCAGCTCCAGGGGAGCCAAAAACATTCAGTACTTC.

This clonotype was observed a few times. This rearrangement joins TRBV7-3 to TRBJ2-3; D is uncertain. The germline V gene has CDR1 SGHTA and CDR2 FQGTGA. V lost 5 bases and J 3 bases, leaving 12 bases between the germline ends. This CDR3 spans 14 amino acids. The CDR3 is CASSGPHQTDTQYF. CDR3 nucleotide sequence: TGTGCCAGCAGCGGACCCCACCAGACAGATACGCAGTATTTT.

The sample holds a few counts of this clonotype. The rearrangement uses TRBV28 and TRBJ1-1; D is perhaps TRBD1 (6 bases). Trimming took 5 bases from V and 1 from J, leaving 17 bases between them. Germline loops: CDR1 MDHEN, CDR2 SYDVKM. There are 16 residues in the CDR3. DNA for the CDR3: TGTGCCAGCAGTCCCCCACAGGGCGGGGGGAACACTGAAGCTTTCTTT. Its protein product is CASSPPQGGGNTEAFF.

This clonotype was detected ten times or more. This chain joins TRBV5-1 and TRBJ2-7; weak D call: TRBD1 (5 bases). Trimming removed 1 base from V and 3 bases from J, with 14 bases in between. This CDR3 has 15 residues. Germline assignment: CDR1 SGHRS and CDR2 YFSETQ. The CDR3 loop reads CASSLSWAGNYEQYF. CDR3 DNA sequence: TGCGCCAGCAGCTTGAGCTGGGCAGGGAACTACGAGCAGTACTTC.

V usage is TRBV6-6 and J usage is TRBJ1-6; no definite D call. V dropped 6 bases and J dropped 2 bases, with 5 bases sitting between them. This CDR3 region has 13 residues. The V gene's germline CDR1 is MNHNY and CDR2 SVGAGI (reference sequence). CDR3 protein: CASRPTYNSPLHF. Written as DNA, the CDR3 is TGTGCCAGCAGGCCCACCTATAATTCACCCCTCCACTTT.

This clonotype was recorded a few times. The chain carries TRBV12-3 or TRBV12-4 and TRBJ1-1; a possible D gene is TRBD1 (5 bases). The V and J ends lost 6 bases and 6 bases respectively, with 26 bases between them. CDR3 length: 17 amino acids. DNA of the CDR3: TGTGCCAGCAGGCACCGTTTTGACGGGGACCCTCTACCTGAAGCTTTCTTT. Amino acids: CASRHRFDGDPLPEAFF.

This chain uses TRBV6-1 with TRBJ1-5, with D perhaps matching TRBD1 (5 bases). Germline V CDR1 and CDR2: MNHNS, SASEGT. The CDR3 runs to 13 residues. V was trimmed by 10 bases and J by 6 bases, leaving 16 bases between them. CDR3 amino acids: CATSSQGGQPQHF. The CDR3 DNA is TGTGCCACCAGCTCTCAGGGAGGTCAGCCCCAGCATTTT.

The table lists this clonotype with a few counts. V usage is TRBV2 and J usage is TRBJ2-3; 9 nucleotides agree with TRBD2. This CDR3 is built from 16 residues. V lost 0 bases and J lost 6; bases outside the gene matches: 7. The germline V gene encodes CDR1 SNHLY and CDR2 FYNNEI. The CDR3 region is CASSEAPRGGMDTQYF. The CDR3 DNA reads as TGTGCCAGCAGTGAAGCGCCGCGGGGGGGCATGGATACGCAGTATTTT.

The sample holds a few counts of this clonotype. The chain is built from TRBV5-1 and TRBJ1-6, with D possibly TRBD1 on 6 matching bases. V shed 1 base and J shed 5 bases, with 10 bases lying between them. The germline V gene has CDR1 SGHRS and CDR2 YFSETQ. This CDR3 is built from 15 residues. DNA of the CDR3: TGCGCCAGCAGCTTGTTGGGACAAGATAATTCACCCCTCCACTTT. Protein sequence: CASSLLGQDNSPLHF.

The gene calls are TRBV5-6 and TRBJ1-1, with a weak D call TRBD1 (5 bases). Trimming stripped 2 bases from V and 1 base from J, with 15 bases between. CDR3 length: 16 amino acids. In germline, CDR1 is SGHDT, CDR2 YYEEEE. The CDR3 protein is CASSFNPGGENTEAFF. The DNA for the CDR3 is TGTGCCAGCAGCTTTAATCCCGGGGGTGAGAACACTGAAGCTTTCTTT.

CDR3 sequence reads: CASSPYWGGETQYF. The CDR3 DNA sequence: TGTGCCAGCAGTCCCTATTGGGGCGGGGAGACCCAGTACTTC. The chain has TRBV25-1 and TRBJ2-5; the D gene could be TRBD1 or TRBD2 (5 bases each). The V gene's germline CDR1 is MGHDK and CDR2 SYGVNS. Deletions cut 5 bases from V and 5 bases from J, with 15 bases between. CDR3 size: 14 residues.

This clonotype was picked up a small number of times. The chain carries TRBV24-1 and TRBJ2-7; possible D gene TRBD2, 6 bases. The V and J ends lost 3 bases and 0 bases respectively, with 14 bases between them. Germline V CDR1 and CDR2: KGHDR, SFDVKD. The CDR3 has 16 residues. CDR3: CATSDIPEGSSYEQYF. The DNA for the CDR3 is TGTGCCACCAGTGATATACCGGAGGGAAGCTCCTACGAGCAGTACTTC.

The chain recombines TRBV6-1 with TRBJ2-5; the D is unclear. Germline V gene sequence: CDR1 MNHNS, CDR2 SASEGT. The CDR3 loop spans 13 amino acids. The V end was cut by 5 bases, the J end by 1 base, with 8 bases between. This CDR3 reads CASSSNSQETQYF. The CDR3 DNA reads TGTGCCAGCAGTAGCAACAGCCAAGAGACCCAGTACTTC.

This clonotype was counted only a few times. This sequence joins TRBV21-1 and TRBJ2-3; TRBD2, the table's D call, was not compared with the DNA. TRBV21-1 counts as a pseudogene. This CDR3 has 17 residues. The CDR3 DNA reads TGTGCCAGCAGCAAGGGAGGTTGGGGACCTCGGGCAGATACGCAGTATTTT. Encoded protein: CASSKGGWGPRADTQYF.

The gene calls are TRBV5-1 and TRBJ2-5; TRBD1 matches 10 bases. The CDR3 runs 15 residues. The trim removed 3 bases at V and 3 bases at J, leaving 5 bases unmatched. Germline V gives CDR1 SGHRS, CDR2 YFSETQ. The CDR3 loop reads CASSWTGGREETQYF. CDR3 sequence (DNA): TGCGCCAGCAGCTGGACAGGGGGTAGGGAAGAGACCCAGTACTTC. Full variable domain (missing parts from reference TRBV5-1 and TRBJ2-5): KAGVTQTPRYLIKTRGQQVTLSCSPISGHRSVSWYQQTPGQGLQFLFEYFSETQRNKGNFPGRFSGRQFSNSRSEMNVSTLELGDSALYLCASSWTGGREETQYFGPGTRLLVL.

Only a few counts were recorded for this clonotype. The chain carries TRBV20-1 and TRBJ2-3; 7 nucleotides match TRBD2. Trimming took 0 bases from V and 0 from J; bases not matched to a gene: 6. The CDR3 is 16 amino acids. Germline V gene sequence: CDR1 DFQATT, CDR2 SNEGSKA (reference sequence). The CDR3 DNA reads as TGCAGTGCTAGAGAGGGTAGCGGGTGGAGCACAGATACGCAGTATTTT. As protein: CSAREGSGWSTDTQYF.

This clonotype was recorded a few times. V usage is TRBV10-3 and J usage is TRBJ1-1; 8 bases map to TRBD1. The CDR3 loop spans 15 amino acids. The germline CDR1 and CDR2 sequences are ENHRY and SYGVKD. With 6 bases clipped from V and 1 base from J, the junction kept 7 bases outside the gene matches. The CDR3 DNA reads as TGTGCCATCAGCATGAGGACAGGGAAGAACACTGAAGCTTTCTTT. It specifies CAISMRTGKNTEAFF.

The rearrangement joins TRBV5-4 to TRBJ2-5, with TRBD1 identical over 10 bases. V shed 4 bases and J 3 bases; nucleotides not matched to a gene: 6. Germline loops: CDR1 SGHNT, CDR2 YYREEE (reference sequence). The CDR3 contains 15 residues. The CDR3 here is CASSQYGTGEETQYF. CDR3 sequence (DNA): TGTGCCAGCAGCCAGTACGGGACAGGGGAAGAGACCCAGTACTTC.